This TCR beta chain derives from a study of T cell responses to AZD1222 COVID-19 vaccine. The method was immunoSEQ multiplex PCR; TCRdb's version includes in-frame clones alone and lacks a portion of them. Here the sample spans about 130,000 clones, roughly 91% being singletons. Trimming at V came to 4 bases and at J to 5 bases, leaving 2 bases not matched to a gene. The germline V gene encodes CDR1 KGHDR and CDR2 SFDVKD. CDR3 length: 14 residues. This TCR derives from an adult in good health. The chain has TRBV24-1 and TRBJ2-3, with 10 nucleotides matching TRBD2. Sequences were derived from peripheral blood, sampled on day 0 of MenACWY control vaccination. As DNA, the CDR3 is TGTGCCACCAGTGAAGCGGGAGGGGAAGATACGCAGTATTTT. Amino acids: CATSEAGGEDTQYF.